This entry is about one TCR beta chain. Its antigen is still unknown. These data come from a study of OX40 agonist ivuxolimab in advanced cancers. Study as a whole: An agonistic anti-OX40 (CD134) antibody, ivuxolimab, was used to treat the patients. Study conclusions and caveats: Patients with a partial response at 0.1-3.0 mg/kg had among the lowest clonal expansion.

The table came from immunoSEQ multiplex PCR; TCRdb's copy has only in-frame clones and leaves some out. The table shows about 37,000 clones, with about 87% occurring only once. V shed 1 base and J shed 3 bases, with 9 bases lying between them. This CDR3 region has 14 residues. From germline, CDR1 is LNHNV and CDR2 YYDKDF (reference sequence). The material sequenced was CD4+ or CD8+ T cells sorted from blood, taken in a trial of the OX40 agonist ivuxolimab. The chain combines TRBV15 with TRBJ1-2, with D possibly matching TRBD1 (6 bases). The TCR sequence derives from an adult with an advanced solid tumor such as melanoma, head and neck, liver or kidney cancer. In DNA, the CDR3 is TGTGCCACCAGCAGAGCACGGACAGACTATGGCTACACCTTC. It translates to CATSRARTDYGYTF.